This T cell receptor (beta chain) was documented in a study of PD-1 blockade in classical Hodgkin lymphoma. Study-level findings and limits: Newly diagnosed patients reportedly had lower baseline TCR diversity than healthy donors. What caused the repertoire differences, perhaps disease activity or prior therapy, remains undefined.

V gave up 5 bases and J gave up 2 bases, with 11 bases separating them. Germline values: CDR1 SGHDT, CDR2 YYEEEE. The CDR3 consists of 14 residues. Concerning this clone: Its antigen remains unknown.

The repertoire was sequenced with immunoSEQ multiplex PCR; TCRdb's copy has only in-frame clones and lacks some. The sample records 17,000 or so clones, 87% being singletons. The time point here: newly diagnosed, previously untreated cHL patient sample. Comparison PBMCs came from previously untreated, newly diagnosed classical Hodgkin lymphoma patients. Material for sequencing was peripheral blood mononuclear cells (PBMCs). The chain employs TRBV5-6 and TRBJ1-5; perhaps TRBD1 as D (5 bases). The sequence was collected from a human donor with classical Hodgkin lymphoma. CDR3 coding DNA: TGTGCCAGCAGTTCAGGGTTCGGCAATCAGCCCCAGCATTTT. It specifies CASSSGFGNQPQHF.